This TCR beta chain stems from a study of T cells in localized non-small cell lung cancer. This clone was observed a single time. The protocol was immunoSEQ multiplex PCR, while the TCRdb copy is restricted to in-frame clones and leaves out a portion. The repertoire holds about 43,000 clones, with more than 85% as singletons. The CDR3 totals 16 residues. The germline V gene has CDR1 KGHSH and CDR2 LQKENI. V was clipped by 3 bases and J by 5 bases; unmatched bases: 10. This receptor was taken from a woman between 35 and 70 years old with stage II lung adenocarcinoma. The J gene is TRBJ2-1, the V gene TRBV18; 7 bases map to TRBD2. The starting material was PBMCs, obtained before any cancer treatment. CDR3 DNA: TGTGCCAGCTCACCGACAGCGGGGAACCAGCACAATGAGCAGTTCTTC. Translation: CASSPTAGNQHNEQFF.